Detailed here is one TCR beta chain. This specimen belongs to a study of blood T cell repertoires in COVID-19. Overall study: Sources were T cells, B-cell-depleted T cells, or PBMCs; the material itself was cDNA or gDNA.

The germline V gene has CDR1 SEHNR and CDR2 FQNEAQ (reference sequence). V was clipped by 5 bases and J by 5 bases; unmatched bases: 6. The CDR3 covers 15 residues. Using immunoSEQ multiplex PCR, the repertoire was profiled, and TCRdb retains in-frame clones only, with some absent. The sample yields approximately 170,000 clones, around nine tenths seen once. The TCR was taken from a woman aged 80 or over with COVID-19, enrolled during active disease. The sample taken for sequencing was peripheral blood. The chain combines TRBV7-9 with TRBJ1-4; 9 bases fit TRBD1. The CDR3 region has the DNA TGTGCCAGCAGCGCGGCCGGGACAGGGAATGAAAAACTGTTTTTT. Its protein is CASSAAGTGNEKLFF.